Listed here are 9 T cell receptor beta chains from one sample, sequenced in a study of sequential checkpoint blockade in melanoma. The protocol was immunoSEQ multiplex PCR, while the TCRdb copy is restricted to in-frame clones and leaves out a portion. The table lists 5,100 or so clones, roughly 28% of them singletons. Indicated treatment: randomized to nivolumab then ipilimumab (arm A) or the reverse (arm B). The specimen comprised tumor tissue (inferred from file names), sampled from a patient given nivolumab and ipilimumab in sequence. All receptors come from a human donor with melanoma.

V usage is TRBV5-1 and J usage is TRBJ2-7, with 7 positions matching TRBD1. CDR1 is SGHRS and CDR2 is YFSETQ in the germline V gene. The CDR3 is made up of 14 amino acids. The V segment lost 0 bases and the J segment 7 bases; nucleotides outside the gene matches: 7. The CDR3, as DNA: TGCGCCAGCAGCTTGGGACAGGGAAGTGGAGAGCAGTACTTC. It is translated as CASSLGQGSGEQYF.

The chain employs TRBV19 and TRBJ1-1; D is ambiguous. The V gene lost 5 bases and the J gene lost 1 base, with 11 bases spanning the gap. Germline V gene data show CDR1 as LNHDA and CDR2 as SQIVND (reference sequence). The CDR3 loop spans 14 amino acids. CDR3 sequence reads: CASSPDGANTEAFF. In DNA form, the CDR3 reads TGTGCCAGTAGTCCGGACGGAGCGAACACTGAAGCTTTCTTT.

Judged by abundance, this clone is large. The V call is TRBV11-3, the J call TRBJ2-2, with D possibly being TRBD1 (6 bases). Trimming removed 6 bases from V and 2 bases from J, with 19 bases in between. Germline values: CDR1 SGHNT, CDR2 YENEEA. CDR3 length equals 17 residues. The CDR3 region is CASRLRDTQANTGELFF. Here the CDR3 DNA reads TGTGCCAGCAGACTCCGGGACACTCAGGCAAACACCGGGGAGCTGTTTTTT.

This rearrangement joins TRBV18 to TRBJ2-3, with D possibly TRBD2 on 5 matching bases. In germline, CDR1 is KGHSH, CDR2 LQKENI. V lost 3 bases, J lost 2 bases, and 18 bases lay in between. The CDR3 is made up of 17 amino acids. The DNA for the CDR3 is TGTGCCAGCTCACCTAAAGGGTGGCGGGTACTCACAGATACGCAGTATTTT. Residues: CASSPKGWRVLTDTQYF.

This clone appeared a single time. The rearrangement joins TRBV5-1 to TRBJ2-5; 8 bases align to TRBD1. CDR1 and CDR2 (germline): SGHRS, YFSETQ. The CDR3 covers 15 residues. Germline trimming cut 5 bases from V and 4 bases from J; bases unmatched to any gene: 10. The CDR3 region is CASSQGQGWGETQYF. DNA of the CDR3: TGCGCCAGCAGTCAAGGACAGGGCTGGGGAGAGACCCAGTACTTC.

By frequency in the sample, this clone is medium-sized. V is TRBV19 and J is TRBJ2-6; no clear D gene. The CDR3 has 13 residues. The V end was cut by 7 bases, the J end by 1 base, with 5 bases between. Germline V gene data show CDR1 as LNHDA and CDR2 as SQIVND (reference sequence). The CDR3 DNA follows: TGTGCCAGTACCCAGTCTGGGGCCAACGTCCTGACTTTC. Residues: CASTQSGANVLTF.

The rearrangement links TRBV7-1 to TRBJ2-2, with D unclear. TRBV7-1 is classed as an ORF, of uncertain function. This CDR3 has 13 amino acids. Between the trimmed V and J ends, which lost 3 bases and 5 bases, there was a span of 7 bases. The CDR3 is CASSSTRTGELFF. As DNA, the CDR3 is TGTGCCAGCAGCTCTACCAGGACCGGGGAGCTGTTTTTT.

The chain carries TRBV29-1 and TRBJ1-1; no clear D gene. V shed 4 bases and J shed 0 bases, with 9 bases lying between them. The CDR3 sequence is 13 residues long. Germline lookup yields CDR1 SQVTM and CDR2 ANQGSEA. CDR3 in DNA: TGCAGCGTTGTCCTCAGGCTGAACACTGAAGCTTTCTTT. It codes for CSVVLRLNTEAFF.

This rearrangement joins TRBV5-1 to TRBJ2-1, with 7 bases aligning to TRBD2. Germline loops: CDR1 SGHRS, CDR2 YFSETQ. V lost 0 bases, J lost 0 bases, and 12 bases stayed unmatched. The CDR3 is 19 residues long. The CDR3 loop reads CASSLGASGGPSSYNEQFF. For the CDR3, the DNA is TGCGCCAGCAGCTTGGGGGCTAGCGGAGGACCCAGCTCCTACAATGAGCAGTTCTTC.